These T cell receptor beta chains were read from a single sample in a study of OX40 agonist ivuxolimab in advanced cancers. Assay used: immunoSEQ multiplex PCR; TCRdb lists only in-frame clones, some missing. The sample lists 130,000 or so clones, roughly nine tenths occurring once. This specimen was CD4+ or CD8+ T cells sorted from blood, taken in a trial of the OX40 agonist ivuxolimab. Receptors were obtained from an adult with an advanced solid tumor such as melanoma, head and neck, liver or kidney cancer. The CDR3 runs from the conserved cysteine through the conserved F or W. A D gene is named only where the DNA matches it firmly. Size tells how often a clone was seen (once, few, many) or the class of an expanded clone, and some rows leave it out.

abundance: -
j_gene: TRBJ2-7
d_gene: -
v_gene: TRBV2
CDR3aa: CASSEFASFYEQYF
CDR3nt: TGTGCCAGCAGTGAATTTGCTAGCTTCTACGAGCAGTACTTC

abundance: -
j_gene: TRBJ1-4
d_gene: TRBD1
v_gene: TRBV29-1
CDR3aa: CSVSPGTGDGKLFF
CDR3nt: TGCAGCGTCTCACCCGGGACAGGGGATGGGAAACTGTTTTTT

abundance: -
j_gene: TRBJ2-5
d_gene: -
v_gene: TRBV7-3
CDR3aa: CASRSTGETQYF
CDR3nt: TGTGCCAGCAGGTCGACAGGAGAGACCCAGTACTTC

abundance: -
j_gene: TRBJ2-3
d_gene: -
v_gene: TRBV6-5
CDR3aa: CASRGYLDTDTQYF
CDR3nt: TGTGCCAGCAGGGGCTACCTAGACACAGATACGCAGTATTTT

abundance: -
j_gene: TRBJ2-6
d_gene: -
v_gene: TRBV12-5
CDR3aa: CASGLARSSGANVLTF
CDR3nt: TGTGCTAGTGGTCTAGCCCGGAGCTCTGGGGCCAACGTCCTGACTTTC

abundance: -
j_gene: TRBJ2-7
d_gene: -
v_gene: TRBV2
CDR3aa: CASSHYEQYF
CDR3nt: TGTGCCAGCAGTCACTACGAGCAGTACTTC

abundance: -
j_gene: TRBJ2-1
d_gene: -
v_gene: TRBV5-4
CDR3aa: CASSLVVNSYNEQFF
CDR3nt: TGTGCCAGCAGCTTAGTTGTTAACTCCTACAATGAGCAGTTCTTC

abundance: -
j_gene: TRBJ2-1
d_gene: TRBD2
v_gene: TRBV7-2
CDR3aa: CASSLLAGGYNEQFF
CDR3nt: TGTGCCAGCAGCTTACTAGCGGGGGGCTACAATGAGCAGTTCTTC

abundance: -
j_gene: TRBJ2-5
d_gene: -
v_gene: TRBV6-5
CDR3aa: CASSPRGAQETQYF
CDR3nt: TGTGCCAGCAGTCCTAGGGGGGCCCAAGAGACCCAGTACTTC

abundance: -
j_gene: TRBJ2-5
d_gene: -
v_gene: TRBV27
CDR3aa: CATATNRKEETQYF
CDR3nt: TGTGCCACCGCGACCAATCGAAAGGAAGAGACCCAGTACTTC

abundance: once
j_gene: TRBJ2-5
d_gene: -
v_gene: TRBV5-4
CDR3aa: CASSLSNSQETQYF
CDR3nt: TGTGCCAGCAGCTTGTCGAACAGCCAAGAGACCCAGTACTTC

abundance: -
j_gene: TRBJ1-2
d_gene: -
v_gene: TRBV30
CDR3aa: CAWSVRHYGYTF
CDR3nt: TGTGCCTGGAGTGTTAGGCACTATGGCTACACCTTC

abundance: -
j_gene: TRBJ1-1
d_gene: -
v_gene: TRBV18
CDR3aa: CASSPTSGGTTEAFF
CDR3nt: TGTGCCAGCTCACCTACGAGCGGGGGCACCACTGAAGCTTTCTTT

abundance: -
j_gene: TRBJ2-7
d_gene: TRBD1
v_gene: TRBV6-5
CDR3aa: CASSRQGYEQYF
CDR3nt: TGTGCCAGCAGCCGACAGGGGTACGAGCAGTACTTC

abundance: -
j_gene: TRBJ1-1
d_gene: -
v_gene: TRBV19
CDR3aa: CASSTAGTNTEAFF
CDR3nt: TGTGCCAGTAGTACGGCAGGGACAAACACTGAAGCTTTCTTT

abundance: -
j_gene: TRBJ2-3
d_gene: TRBD2
v_gene: TRBV7-2
CDR3aa: CASSLAGLADTQYF
CDR3nt: TGTGCCAGCAGCTTAGCGGGACTAGCGGATACGCAGTATTTT

abundance: -
j_gene: TRBJ2-7
d_gene: -
v_gene: TRBV28
CDR3aa: CASPPGGQGVPSYEQYF
CDR3nt: TGTGCCAGCCCCCCCGGGGGGCAGGGGGTTCCTTCCTACGAGCAGTACTTC

abundance: -
j_gene: TRBJ2-5
d_gene: -
v_gene: TRBV7-6
CDR3aa: CASSSGREETQYF
CDR3nt: TGTGCCAGCAGCTCGGGACGGGAGGAGACCCAGTACTTC

abundance: -
j_gene: TRBJ1-5
d_gene: -
v_gene: TRBV28
CDR3aa: CASSPSDGFNQPQHF
CDR3nt: TGTGCCAGCAGTCCCTCGGACGGGTTCAATCAGCCCCAGCATTTT

abundance: -
j_gene: TRBJ1-2
d_gene: -
v_gene: TRBV2
CDR3aa: CASSERANYGYTF
CDR3nt: TGTGCCAGCAGTGAGCGAGCTAACTATGGCTACACCTTC

abundance: once
j_gene: TRBJ1-5
d_gene: -
v_gene: TRBV7-6
CDR3aa: CASSLGQGNQPQHF
CDR3nt: TGTGCCAGCAGCTTGGGGCAGGGAAATCAGCCCCAGCATTTT

abundance: -
j_gene: TRBJ1-3
d_gene: -
v_gene: TRBV7-3
CDR3aa: CASSPGNTIYF
CDR3nt: TGTGCCAGCAGCCCAGGAAACACCATATATTTT

abundance: -
j_gene: TRBJ2-2
d_gene: TRBD2
v_gene: TRBV5-1
CDR3aa: CASTISSGYTGELFF
CDR3nt: TGCGCCAGCACTATTTCTAGCGGGTATACCGGGGAGCTGTTTTTT

abundance: -
j_gene: TRBJ2-3
d_gene: -
v_gene: TRBV4-2
CDR3aa: CASSQERGLGPRDTQYF
CDR3nt: TGTGCCAGCAGCCAAGAGCGAGGACTGGGTCCTAGGGATACGCAGTATTTT

abundance: -
j_gene: TRBJ2-7
d_gene: -
v_gene: TRBV28
CDR3aa: CASLPGTVKGEQYF
CDR3nt: TGTGCCAGTCTACCCGGGACGGTGAAGGGCGAGCAGTACTTC

abundance: once
j_gene: TRBJ1-1
d_gene: TRBD1
v_gene: TRBV30
CDR3aa: CAWGEARGRAFF
CDR3nt: TGTGCCTGGGGAGAAGCCAGGGGGCGAGCTTTCTTT

abundance: -
j_gene: TRBJ2-1
d_gene: -
v_gene: TRBV19
CDR3aa: CASSIPAITGYNEQFF
CDR3nt: TGTGCCAGTAGTATACCTGCAATCACGGGCTACAATGAGCAGTTCTTC

abundance: -
j_gene: TRBJ1-1
d_gene: TRBD1
v_gene: TRBV29-1
CDR3aa: CSVGTGQNTEAFF
CDR3nt: TGCAGCGTTGGGACAGGGCAGAACACTGAAGCTTTCTTT

abundance: -
j_gene: TRBJ1-1
d_gene: -
v_gene: TRBV2
CDR3aa: CASRLARGGGTEAFF
CDR3nt: TGTGCCAGCAGGCTAGCGCGGGGGGGCGGGACTGAAGCTTTCTTT

abundance: -
j_gene: TRBJ1-6
d_gene: -
v_gene: TRBV28
CDR3aa: CASMGRDGTYNSPLHF
CDR3nt: TGTGCCAGCATGGGACGAGACGGTACCTATAATTCACCCCTCCACTTT

abundance: -
j_gene: TRBJ1-1
d_gene: TRBD1
v_gene: TRBV29-1
CDR3aa: CSVEDSTGGQGIYGGWSTEAFF
CDR3nt: TGCAGCGTTGAAGATAGTACCGGGGGACAGGGGATATACGGAGGATGGAGCACTGAAGCTTTCTTT

abundance: -
j_gene: TRBJ2-5
d_gene: -
v_gene: TRBV9
CDR3aa: CASSGGYSSYQETQYF
CDR3nt: TGTGCCAGCAGCGGGGGGTACTCCTCGTACCAAGAGACCCAGTACTTC

abundance: -
j_gene: TRBJ2-7
d_gene: TRBD2
v_gene: TRBV7-9
CDR3aa: CASTLAGGEQYF
CDR3nt: TGTGCCAGCACCTTGGCGGGGGGCGAGCAGTACTTC

abundance: once
j_gene: TRBJ1-1
d_gene: TRBD1
v_gene: TRBV6-1
CDR3aa: CASSVGTASSTEAFF
CDR3nt: TGTGCCAGCAGTGTGGGGACAGCTAGCTCGACTGAAGCTTTCTTT

abundance: -
j_gene: TRBJ1-4
d_gene: TRBD1
v_gene: TRBV18
CDR3aa: CASSPPGQGFEKLFF
CDR3nt: TGTGCCAGCTCACCACCGGGACAGGGTTTCGAAAAACTGTTTTTT

abundance: -
j_gene: TRBJ2-5
d_gene: TRBD2
v_gene: TRBV6-5
CDR3aa: CASSYTGGGRETQYF
CDR3nt: TGTGCCAGCAGTTACACGGGAGGAGGACGAGAGACCCAGTACTTC

abundance: -
j_gene: TRBJ2-5
d_gene: TRBD2
v_gene: TRBV25-1
CDR3aa: CASSPSGAFQETQYF
CDR3nt: TGTGCCAGCTCTCCTAGCGGAGCCTTCCAAGAGACCCAGTACTTC

abundance: -
j_gene: TRBJ2-5
d_gene: -
v_gene: TRBV7-9
CDR3aa: CASSLWTAHQETQYF
CDR3nt: TGTGCCAGCAGCTTATGGACAGCTCATCAAGAGACCCAGTACTTC

abundance: -
j_gene: TRBJ1-3
d_gene: -
v_gene: TRBV19
CDR3aa: CASIGQNSSGNTIYF
CDR3nt: TGTGCCAGTATAGGACAGAACAGCTCTGGAAACACCATATATTTT

abundance: -
j_gene: TRBJ2-1
d_gene: TRBD1
v_gene: TRBV2
CDR3aa: CASSGIQGATEYNEQFF
CDR3nt: TGTGCCAGCAGTGGGATCCAGGGGGCGACGGAATACAATGAGCAGTTCTTC

abundance: -
j_gene: TRBJ2-5
d_gene: -
v_gene: TRBV7-3
CDR3aa: CASSSSRSQETQYF
CDR3nt: TGTGCCAGCAGCTCCTCTAGGTCCCAAGAGACCCAGTACTTC